The rows below give T cell receptor beta chains drawn from one sample of a study of blood T cell repertoires in COVID-19. The table came from immunoSEQ multiplex PCR; TCRdb's copy has only in-frame clones and leaves some out. There are about 44,000 clones in the sample; approximately 88% occur only once, and 1% to 1.5% lies in the top ten. Sequencing input: peripheral blood. Receptor source: a middle-aged woman with acute or convalescent COVID-19. The CDR3 runs from the conserved cysteine through the conserved F or W. The D gene is left open where the match is weak. Clone size, where shown, is once, few, many, or a class for clones that have expanded.

size,D,J,V,CDR3,DNA
.,.,TRBJ2-7,TRBV7-2,CASSLLRASYEQYF,TGTGCCAGCAGCTTACTCAGGGCTTCCTACGAGCAGTACTTC
.,.,TRBJ1-2,TRBV7-3,CASSLGRGAYGYTF,TGTGCCAGCAGCTTGGGCAGGGGTGCTTATGGCTACACCTTC
.,.,TRBJ2-3,TRBV11-3,CASSTGRGADTQYF,TGTGCCAGCAGCACCGGAAGGGGTGCCGATACGCAGTATTTT
.,TRBD1,TRBJ1-1,TRBV5-1,CASSDRATNTEAFF,TGCGCCAGCAGCGACAGGGCTACGAACACTGAAGCTTTCTTT
.,TRBD2,TRBJ2-3,TRBV5-1,CASSLRSAGPTDTQYF,TGCGCCAGCAGCTTGAGGTCAGCGGGACCCACAGATACGCAGTATTTT
.,TRBD2,TRBJ2-1,TRBV7-3,CASSSYPGGRGNEQFF,TGTGCCAGCAGCTCGTATCCGGGGGGGCGAGGAAATGAGCAGTTCTTC
few,TRBD2,TRBJ2-7,TRBV30,CAWSGSLAGGPYEQYF,TGTGCCTGGAGTGGGTCCCTAGCGGGAGGGCCTTACGAGCAGTACTTC
.,TRBD1,TRBJ1-1,TRBV14,CASSQSGDYRGQGMNTEAFF,TGTGCCAGCAGCCAAAGCGGGGATTACAGGGGGCAAGGGATGAACACTGAAGCTTTCTTT
.,.,TRBJ2-1,TRBV7-2,CASSLPNYNEQFF,TGTGCCAGCAGCTTACCCAATTACAATGAGCAGTTCTTC
.,.,TRBJ1-3,TRBV4-2,CASSLQGAGNTIYF,TGTGCCAGCAGCCTACAGGGCGCTGGAAACACCATATATTTT
.,TRBD2,TRBJ2-2,TRBV27,CASSGTGLANTGELFF,TGTGCCAGCAGTGGCACGGGACTAGCGAACACCGGGGAGCTGTTTTTT
.,.,TRBJ1-2,TRBV5-8,CASSLAQIYGYTF,TGTGCCAGCAGCTTGGCACAGATCTATGGCTACACCTTC
.,TRBD1,TRBJ1-2,TRBV29-1,CSADRAGGYTF,TGCAGCGCCGACAGGGCAGGCGGCTACACCTTC
.,.,TRBJ1-5,TRBV28,CASSLITHSNQPQHF,TGTGCCAGCAGTTTGATTACACATAGCAATCAGCCCCAGCATTTT
.,.,TRBJ1-5,TRBV6-6,CASSLKFDRSNQPQHF,TGTGCCAGCAGTCTCAAATTTGACAGGAGCAATCAGCCCCAGCATTTT
.,.,TRBJ1-2,TRBV6-5,CASTTGTVYGYTF,TGTGCCAGCACTACGGGAACCGTCTATGGCTACACCTTC
.,TRBD1,TRBJ1-2,TRBV7-2,CASSLVGTGKNYGYTF,TGTGCCAGCAGCTTAGTCGGGACAGGCAAAAACTATGGCTACACCTTC
.,.,TRBJ2-7,TRBV11-2,CASSLRGLEYF,TGTGCCAGCAGCTTACGGGGGTTGGAGTACTTC
.,TRBD2,TRBJ2-7,TRBV5-4,CASSLAGDLAGAGEQYF,TGTGCCAGCAGCTTGGCGGGGGACCTAGCGGGAGCAGGCGAGCAGTACTTC
.,.,TRBJ1-5,TRBV28,CAGGPVGRQPQHF,TGTGCCGGAGGGCCGGTGGGGCGGCAGCCCCAGCATTTT
.,TRBD2,TRBJ2-1,TRBV10-3,CAISPGGGEQFF,TGTGCCATCAGCCCTGGGGGGGGTGAGCAGTTCTTC
few,TRBD1,TRBJ1-5,TRBV28,CASGLYQGAVQPQHF,TGTGCCAGCGGCCTCTATCAGGGGGCTGTTCAGCCCCAGCATTTT
.,.,TRBJ2-7,TRBV19,CASSIGAGRNSYEQYF,TGTGCCAGTAGTATTGGGGCGGGGCGAAACTCCTACGAGCAGTACTTC
.,.,TRBJ1-5,TRBV19,CASSYRYSNQPQHF,TGTGCCAGTAGTTACAGGTATAGCAATCAGCCCCAGCATTTT
.,TRBD1,TRBJ1-4,TRBV5-4,CASSPGTGGANEKLFF,TGTGCCAGCAGCCCTGGGACAGGGGGCGCAAATGAAAAACTGTTTTTT
few,TRBD2,TRBJ2-5,TRBV7-9,CASSPGTSDKETQYF,TGTGCCAGCAGCCCCGGGACTAGCGACAAAGAGACCCAGTACTTC
.,TRBD1,TRBJ1-1,TRBV12-5,CASAFGQGASSTEAFF,TGTGCTAGTGCTTTTGGACAGGGGGCGTCGTCCACTGAAGCTTTCTTT
.,TRBD2,TRBJ2-7,TRBV7-2,CASSLSFLAGLYEQYF,TGTGCCAGCAGCTTAAGTTTCCTAGCGGGCCTCTACGAGCAGTACTTC
.,TRBD1,TRBJ1-2,TRBV4-3,CASSQEGTGSLSRYTF,TGCGCCAGCAGCCAAGAGGGGACAGGGTCCCTTTCTCGCTACACCTTC
.,.,TRBJ2-1,TRBV27,CASTSRGNEQFF,TGTGCCAGCACCTCCCGGGGGAATGAGCAGTTCTTC
.,.,TRBJ1-3,TRBV7-9,CASSLGSLRNTIYF,TGTGCCAGCAGCTTAGGCTCACTCCGAAACACCATATATTTT
.,TRBD1,TRBJ1-1,TRBV7-3,CASSAQGGLQAFF,TGTGCCAGCAGCGCACAGGGGGGGCTTCAAGCTTTCTTT
.,TRBD1,TRBJ2-7,TRBV5-1,CASSLKGQFYEQYF,TGCGCCAGCAGCTTGAAGGGACAGTTCTACGAGCAGTACTTC
.,.,TRBJ1-4,TRBV2,CASSVLRQANEKLFF,TGTGCCAGCAGTGTACTGAGACAGGCTAATGAAAAACTGTTTTTT
.,.,TRBJ1-2,TRBV10-3,CAISEQVVYGYTF,TGTGCCATCAGTGAGCAGGTGGTTTATGGCTACACCTTC
.,TRBD1,TRBJ2-7,TRBV12-5,CASGLVQGQAFPLRF,TGTGCTAGTGGTTTGGTACAGGGACAGGCCTTCCCGTTACGCTTC
.,.,TRBJ1-2,TRBV12-3/TRBV12-4,CASKITGYYGYTF,TGTGCCAGCAAAATTACAGGGTACTATGGCTACACCTTC
.,.,TRBJ1-5,TRBV2,CASSELRDSQPQHF,TGTGCCAGCAGTGAATTACGAGATTCTCAGCCCCAGCATTTT
.,.,TRBJ2-1,TRBV5-1,CASSANPGGIYNEQFF,TGCGCCAGCAGCGCCAACCCCGGGGGAATCTACAATGAGCAGTTCTTC
.,TRBD1,TRBJ1-3,TRBV3-1/TRBV3-2,CASSQALTGENTIYF,TGTGCCAGCAGCCAAGCTCTAACAGGGGAAAACACCATATATTTT
.,TRBD1,TRBJ1-5,TRBV7-9,CASSLGQHSNQPQHF,TGTGCCAGCAGCCTGGGACAGCATAGCAATCAGCCCCAGCATTTT
.,.,TRBJ2-6,TRBV5-1,CASSSTGIGANVLTF,TGCGCCAGCAGCTCAACAGGGATCGGGGCCAACGTCCTGACTTTC
.,TRBD1,TRBJ1-1,TRBV5-1,CASSLDRGMNTEAFF,TGCGCCAGCAGCTTGGACAGGGGGATGAACACTGAAGCTTTCTTT